This T cell receptor (beta chain) was captured in a study of long-term antiretroviral therapy in people with HIV. Trimming took 2 bases from V and 1 from J; bases not matched to a gene: 11. This CDR3 spans 18 amino acids. Germline loops: CDR1 MNHEY, CDR2 SMNVEV (reference sequence). Regarding the study as a whole: Samples were collected from the mid-2000s to the late 2010s under possibly less effective ART regimens. The clones with expansion before ART were dominant in the repertoire at all time points. ART preceded a rise in diversity that nonetheless stayed lower than in transplant donor controls. Information on adherence to ART, viral resistance or therapy changes was unavailable.

The immunoSEQ assay was v3.0, run at survey level. Clones were sequenced by immunoSEQ multiplex PCR, and TCRdb holds only the in-frame ones, with some missing. The table has 40,000 or so clones, roughly 90% seen once. Concerning this clone: Its matching antigen is unknown.

V usage is TRBV27 and J usage is TRBJ2-3, with 8 bases identical to TRBD1. This clonotype was sampled from a woman aged 18-30 years with HIV. Here the sequenced sample was unsorted PBMCs, taken just before starting antiretroviral therapy. The CDR3 is CASSLRRTGIPRTDTQYF. The CDR3 DNA reads TGTGCCAGCAGTTTACGTAGGACAGGGATCCCCCGCACAGATACGCAGTATTTT.